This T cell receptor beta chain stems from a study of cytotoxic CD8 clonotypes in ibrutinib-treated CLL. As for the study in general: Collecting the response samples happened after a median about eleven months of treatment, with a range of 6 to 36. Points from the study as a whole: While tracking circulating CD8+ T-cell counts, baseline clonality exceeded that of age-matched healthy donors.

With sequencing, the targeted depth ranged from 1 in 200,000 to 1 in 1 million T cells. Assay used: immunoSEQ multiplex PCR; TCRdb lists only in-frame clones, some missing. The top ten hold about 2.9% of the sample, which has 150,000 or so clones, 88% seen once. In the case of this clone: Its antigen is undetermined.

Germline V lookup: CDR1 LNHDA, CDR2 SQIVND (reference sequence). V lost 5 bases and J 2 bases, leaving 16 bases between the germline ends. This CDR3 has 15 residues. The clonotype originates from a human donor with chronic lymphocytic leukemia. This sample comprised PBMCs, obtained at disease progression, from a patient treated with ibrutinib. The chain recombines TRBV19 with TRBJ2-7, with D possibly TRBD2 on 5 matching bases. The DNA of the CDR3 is TGTGCCAGTAGTCAACGACGAGGGTTGCCCTACGAGCAGTACTTC. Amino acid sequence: CASSQRRGLPYEQYF.